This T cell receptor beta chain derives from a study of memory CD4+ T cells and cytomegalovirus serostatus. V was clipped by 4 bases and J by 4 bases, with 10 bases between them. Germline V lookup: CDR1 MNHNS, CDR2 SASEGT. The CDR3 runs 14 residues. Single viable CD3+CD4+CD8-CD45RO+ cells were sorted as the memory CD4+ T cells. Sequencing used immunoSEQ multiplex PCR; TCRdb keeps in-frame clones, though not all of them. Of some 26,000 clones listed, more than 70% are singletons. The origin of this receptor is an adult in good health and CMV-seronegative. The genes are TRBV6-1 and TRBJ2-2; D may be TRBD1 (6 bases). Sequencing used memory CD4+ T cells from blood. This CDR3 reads CASSATGTTGELFF. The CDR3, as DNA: TGTGCCAGCAGTGCCACAGGGACCACCGGGGAGCTGTTTTTT.